The 29 T cell receptor beta chains below were found in one sample sequenced in a study of shared clonotypes between healthy human individuals. Repertoires were generated with immunoSEQ multiplex PCR, while TCRdb's copy carries only in-frame clones and drops some. The sample lists millions of clones; about 95% were seen once. Naive CD8 cells were CD45RO-negative, positively selected for CCR7, excluding terminally differentiated effector memory CD45RA+ cells. What was sequenced was naive CD8+ T cells sorted from blood. The receptors were gathered from a man in his late teens or twenties in good health.

This rearrangement joins TRBV4-1 to TRBJ2-7; perhaps D is TRBD1 or TRBD2 (5 bases each). Trimming pared 5 bases from V and 3 bases from J, leaving 17 bases between. The CDR3 runs to 15 residues. Per germline, CDR1 MGHRA and CDR2 YSYEKL. The CDR3 DNA reads TGCGCCAGCAGCGCCTACGGGACGGAAGACTACGAGCAGTACTTC. It is translated as CASSAYGTEDYEQYF.

The chain carries TRBV9 and TRBJ2-4, with 13 positions matching TRBD2. The length of the CDR3 is 14 residues. The J segment lost 9 bases and the V segment lost 0 bases, leaving 0 bases of the junction unmatched. Per the germline V gene, CDR1 is SGDLS and CDR2 is YYNGEE. CDR3 nucleotide sequence: TGTGCCAGCAGCGTAGGACTAGCGGGAGGCATTCAGTACTTC. Translation: CASSVGLAGGIQYF. The full variable domain, its missing parts supplied by reference TRBV9 and TRBJ2-4, is DSGVTQTPKHLITATGQRVTLRCSPRSGDLSVYWYQQSLDQGLQFLIQYYNGEERAKGNILERFSAQQFPDLHSELNLSSLELGDSALYFCASSVGLAGGIQYFGAGTRLSVL.

V gene TRBV9 combines with J gene TRBJ2-7, with D possibly TRBD2 on 5 matching bases. Germline loops: CDR1 SGDLS, CDR2 YYNGEE. CDR3 length equals 14 residues. Trimming removed 7 bases from V and 4 bases from J, with 18 bases in between. CDR3 protein: CASGNSDLAYEQYF. The DNA for the CDR3 is TGTGCCAGCGGAAATAGCGACCTGGCTTACGAGCAGTACTTC.

The chain has TRBV6-5 and TRBJ1-1, with 8 nucleotides matching TRBD1. The CDR3 has 12 amino acids. Losses at the gene ends were 4 bases for V and 11 bases for J; bases not matched to a gene: 6. The germline gives CDR1 MNHEY, CDR2 SVGAGI. The CDR3 loop is CASSFDRGDAFF. The CDR3 coding sequence is TGTGCCAGCAGTTTCGACAGGGGCGACGCTTTCTTT.

In DNA form, the CDR3 reads TGTGCCAGCAGCTGGACAGGGTCTGGGCATAATGAGCAGTTCTTC. Encoded protein: CASSWTGSGHNEQFF. The V call is TRBV13, the J call TRBJ2-1, with 8 bases fitting TRBD1. The CDR3 extends over 15 amino acids. The junction had 9 bases not matched to a gene; V was cut back by 4 bases and J by 7 bases. CDR1 is PRHDT, CDR2 FYEKMQ, per germline (reference sequence).

The chain couples TRBV29-1 to TRBJ1-2; 10 bases match TRBD1. Germline V gene data show CDR1 as SQVTM and CDR2 as ANQGSEA. The CDR3 loop spans 13 amino acids. Unmatched junction bases numbered 4, after V lost 4 bases and J lost 5 bases. CDR3 in DNA: TGCAGCGTTGTGGGACAGGGGAAATATGGCTACACCTTC. It encodes CSVVGQGKYGYTF.

The rearrangement joins TRBV6-1 to TRBJ2-3; unclear D gene. Trimming shortened V by 2 bases and J by 4 bases, and 13 bases separated the two germline ends. This CDR3 contains 15 residues. CDR1 is MNHNS, CDR2 SASEGT, per germline. The CDR3 nucleotides read TGTGCCAGCAGTGAATTGAGAGCAGGCGCAGATACGCAGTATTTT. Its protein product is CASSELRAGADTQYF.

This chain joins TRBV18 and TRBJ2-6, with a tentative D call TRBD1 (6 bases). This CDR3 has 20 amino acids. Germline V lookup: CDR1 KGHSH, CDR2 LQKENI. V dropped 4 bases and J dropped 0 bases, with 22 bases sitting between them. The CDR3 sequence is CASSLTYRETAPSGANVLTF. For the CDR3, the DNA is TGTGCCAGCTCACTTACTTACAGGGAGACTGCTCCCTCTGGGGCCAACGTCCTGACTTTC. Full variable domain (missing parts from reference TRBV18 and TRBJ2-6): NAGVMQNPRHLVRRRGQEARLRCSPMKGHSHVYWYRQLPEEGLKFMVYLQKENIIDESGMPKERFSAEFPKEGPSILRIQQVVRGDSAAYFCASSLTYRETAPSGANVLTFGAGSRLTVL.

The chain recombines TRBV19 with TRBJ2-7; D is ambiguous. CDR3 length equals 15 residues. The germline V gene encodes CDR1 LNHDA and CDR2 SQIVND (reference sequence). Trimming stripped 5 bases from V and 0 bases from J, with 14 bases between. The DNA of the CDR3 is TGTGCCAGTAGTCCCAAGGACGGTTACTCCTACGAGCAGTACTTC. Encoded protein: CASSPKDGYSYEQYF.

With respect to this clone: Distinct nucleotide sequences in the sample also encode this CDR3. The chain employs TRBV5-6 and TRBJ1-3; D gene unclear. The germline V gene encodes CDR1 SGHDT and CDR2 YYEEEE. Trimming took off 2 bases at V and 0 bases at J, with 6 bases between the two ends. The CDR3 has 14 residues. This chain's CDR3 is CASSLGSSGNTIYF. The CDR3 region has the DNA TGTGCCAGCAGCTTAGGGAGCTCTGGAAACACCATATATTTT.

The CDR3 sequence: CASSLILLDTEQYF. Here the CDR3 DNA reads TGTGCCAGCTCACTTATTTTACTCGACACTGAGCAGTACTTC. The V call is TRBV18, the J call TRBJ2-7; D unresolved. Germline loops: CDR1 KGHSH, CDR2 LQKENI. Trimming pared 4 bases from V and 7 bases from J, leaving 17 bases between. The CDR3 totals 14 residues.

The chain combines TRBV2 with TRBJ2-7; TRBD1 agrees at 9 bases. This CDR3 spans 16 amino acids. Looked up from germline, CDR1 is SNHLY and CDR2 is FYNNEI. After removal of 5 bases from V and 2 bases from J, the junction contained 10 bases not matched to a gene. The CDR3 reads CASSPLATGGAYEQYF. DNA for the CDR3: TGTGCCAGCAGTCCCCTCGCGACAGGGGGAGCCTACGAGCAGTACTTC.

V is TRBV30 and J is TRBJ2-5; no firm D call. This CDR3 spans 13 amino acids. Germline V gene sequence: CDR1 GTSNPN, CDR2 SVGIG (reference sequence). The V end lost 5 bases, the J end lost 2 bases, and 12 bases lay between the germline ends. CDR3 loop: CAWGDPNQETQYF. The CDR3, as DNA: TGTGCCTGGGGAGACCCAAATCAAGAGACCCAGTACTTC.

Here the CDR3 reads CASSSSGGSSYEQYF. The CDR3 DNA sequence: TGTGCCAGCAGCTCTAGCGGGGGGAGCTCCTACGAGCAGTACTTC. The genes are TRBV5-4 and TRBJ2-7, with TRBD2 matching 11 bases. V dropped 3 bases and J dropped 0; count of bases not matched to a gene: 2. In germline, CDR1 is SGHNT, CDR2 YYREEE (reference sequence). This CDR3 is 15 amino acids long.

This chain joins TRBV11-2 and TRBJ2-7, with D maybe TRBD1 (5 bases). The V end was cut by 1 base, the J end by 2 bases, with 15 bases between. The germline V gene encodes CDR1 SGHAT and CDR2 FQNNGV. The length of the CDR3 is 16 residues. CDR3 residues: CASSLGLRTHAYEQYF. The CDR3 DNA sequence: TGTGCCAGCAGCTTAGGGCTGAGGACACATGCCTACGAGCAGTACTTC. The complete variable domain, with remaining parts taken from reference TRBV11-2 and TRBJ2-7, reads EAGVAQSPRYKIIEKRQSVAFWCNPISGHATLYWYQQILGQGPKLLIQFQNNGVVDDSQLPKDRFSAERLKGVDSTLKIQPAKLEDSAVYLCASSLGLRTHAYEQYFGPGTRLTVT.

The CDR3 loop is CASSQGTSGLLYNEQFF. Written as DNA, the CDR3 is TGCGCCAGCAGCCAGGGGACTAGCGGGCTTCTCTACAATGAGCAGTTCTTC. The chain is built from TRBV4-1 and TRBJ2-1, with 12 bases fitting TRBD2. V shed 3 bases, J shed 3 bases, and the junction held 6 bases outside the gene matches. Per the germline V gene, CDR1 is MGHRA and CDR2 is YSYEKL. The CDR3 runs 17 residues.

The genes are TRBV9 and TRBJ2-3; 7 bases align to TRBD2. CDR3 length equals 17 residues. The germline CDR1 and CDR2 sequences are SGDLS and YYNGEE. V gave up 2 bases and J gave up 3 bases; unmatched junction bases: 12. CDR3 DNA sequence: TGTGCCAGCAGCGTCGAGTTCGGAGGGGAGGGTACAGATACGCAGTATTTT. Translated: CASSVEFGGEGTDTQYF.

The chain has TRBV6-5 and TRBJ1-1; TRBD1 matches at 12 bases. Germline CDR1 is MNHEY and CDR2 is SVGAGI. This CDR3 region has 15 residues. The ends lost 2 bases at V and 3 bases at J; junction bases unmatched: 1. CDR3 residues: CASSYGTGGYTEAFF. CDR3 sequence (DNA): TGTGCCAGCAGTTACGGGACAGGGGGCTACACTGAAGCTTTCTTT.

The rearrangement uses TRBV4-3 and TRBJ2-7; D uncertain. Germline CDR1 LGHNA, CDR2 YSLEER. Trimming removed 2 bases at V and 2 bases at J, with 10 bases between. This CDR3 has 14 residues. As DNA, the CDR3 is TGCGCCAGCAGCCAATACGCAGAGACCTACGAGCAGTACTTC. It encodes CASSQYAETYEQYF.

This rearrangement joins TRBV9 to TRBJ2-7, with 9 positions matching TRBD1. This CDR3 has 15 amino acids. V dropped 4 bases and J dropped 3; count of bases not matched to a gene: 8. The V gene's germline CDR1 is SGDLS and CDR2 YYNGEE. The CDR3 protein is CASSPSGTGHYEQYF. CDR3 bases: TGTGCCAGCAGCCCCTCCGGGACAGGGCACTACGAGCAGTACTTC. Variable domain in full (rest from reference TRBV9 and TRBJ2-7): DSGVTQTPKHLITATGQRVTLRCSPRSGDLSVYWYQQSLDQGLQFLIQYYNGEERAKGNILERFSAQQFPDLHSELNLSSLELGDSALYFCASSPSGTGHYEQYFGPGTRLTVT.

This CDR3 reads CASSLRTSGGRHTQYF. The DNA of the CDR3 is TGTGCCAGCAGCTTAAGGACTAGCGGGGGCCGTCATACGCAGTATTTT. The chain uses TRBV7-6 and TRBJ2-3; 13 bases fit TRBD2. Unmatched junction bases numbered 6, after V lost 2 bases and J lost 7 bases. The germline gives CDR1 SGHVS, CDR2 FNYEAQ. The CDR3 contains 16 residues.

The V call is TRBV13, the J call TRBJ2-3, with D tentatively TRBD1 or TRBD2 (5 bases each). The CDR3 sequence is 14 residues long. Deletions cut 0 bases from V and 6 bases from J, with 10 bases between. CDR1 is PRHDT and CDR2 is FYEKMQ in the germline V gene (reference sequence). CDR3 in DNA: TGTGCCAGCAGCTTAGGTGGGGGAAAGGATACGCAGTATTTT. It encodes CASSLGGGKDTQYF.

The chain uses TRBV30 and TRBJ2-2; TRBD2 aligns across 9 bases. Germline V gene lookup returns CDR1 GTSNPN and CDR2 SVGIG (reference sequence). Unmatched junction bases numbered 9, after V lost 0 bases and J lost 4 bases. The CDR3 extends over 17 amino acids. CDR3 sequence: CAWSVGAGGPSTGELFF. As DNA, the CDR3 is TGTGCCTGGAGTGTTGGCGCGGGAGGGCCAAGCACCGGGGAGCTGTTTTTT.

The gene calls are TRBV6-5 and TRBJ1-3, with TRBD1 as a possible D gene (6 bases). This CDR3 comprises 15 residues. The germline CDR1 and CDR2 sequences are MNHEY and SVGAGI. V dropped 6 bases and J dropped 3 bases, with 15 bases sitting between them. Here the CDR3 reads CASSPQGLGGNTIYF. CDR3 in DNA: TGTGCCAGCAGCCCCCAGGGGTTAGGTGGAAACACCATATATTTT.

The CDR3 reads CASSFLAEQFF. DNA for the CDR3: TGTGCCAGCAGTTTCCTGGCTGAGCAGTTCTTC. The V call is TRBV28, the J call TRBJ2-1; D gene unclear. V dropped 3 bases and J dropped 9 bases, with 6 bases sitting between them. The CDR3 length is 11 residues. Looked up from germline, CDR1 is MDHEN and CDR2 is SYDVKM.

This sequence joins TRBV9 and TRBJ1-2; D might be TRBD1 (5 bases). Germline-derived CDR1 and CDR2 are SGDLS and YYNGEE. The CDR3 length is 9 residues. The CDR3 region is CAGDDGYTF. In DNA, the CDR3 is TGTGCAGGGGATGATGGCTACACCTTC.

This chain uses TRBV11-2 with TRBJ1-6, with TRBD1 identical over 7 bases. V was pared by 1 base and J by 15 bases, with 0 bases of the junction left unmatched. CDR1 and CDR2 from the germline V gene are SGHAT and FQNNGV. The CDR3 length is 11 residues. CDR3 amino acids: CASSLGQGLHF. The CDR3 nucleotides read TGTGCCAGCAGCTTAGGACAGGGCCTCCACTTT.

The chain carries TRBV9 and TRBJ1-2; D ambiguous. The germline V gene has CDR1 SGDLS and CDR2 YYNGEE. V was trimmed by 0 bases and J by 6 bases, leaving 12 bases between them. The CDR3 extends over 14 amino acids. The CDR3 reads CASSVDRPEHGYTF. The CDR3 coding sequence is TGTGCCAGCAGCGTAGATCGCCCTGAACATGGCTACACCTTC.

The chain links TRBV7-9 to TRBJ2-7; D is ambiguous. Germline CDR1 and CDR2: SEHNR and FQNEAQ (reference sequence). The CDR3 is 14 amino acids. The V gene lost 3 bases and the J gene lost 0 bases, with 9 bases spanning the gap. In nucleotides, the CDR3 is TGTGCCAGCAGCTTCGGGCCTAGCTCCTACGAGCAGTACTTC. Translating it yields CASSFGPSSYEQYF. The complete variable domain, with remaining parts taken from reference TRBV7-9 and TRBJ2-7, reads DTGVSQNPRHKITKRGQNVTFRCDPISEHNRLYWYRQTLGQGPEFLTYFQNEAQLEKSRLLSDRFSAERPKGSFSTLEIQRTEQGDSAMYLCASSFGPSSYEQYFGPGTRLTVT.